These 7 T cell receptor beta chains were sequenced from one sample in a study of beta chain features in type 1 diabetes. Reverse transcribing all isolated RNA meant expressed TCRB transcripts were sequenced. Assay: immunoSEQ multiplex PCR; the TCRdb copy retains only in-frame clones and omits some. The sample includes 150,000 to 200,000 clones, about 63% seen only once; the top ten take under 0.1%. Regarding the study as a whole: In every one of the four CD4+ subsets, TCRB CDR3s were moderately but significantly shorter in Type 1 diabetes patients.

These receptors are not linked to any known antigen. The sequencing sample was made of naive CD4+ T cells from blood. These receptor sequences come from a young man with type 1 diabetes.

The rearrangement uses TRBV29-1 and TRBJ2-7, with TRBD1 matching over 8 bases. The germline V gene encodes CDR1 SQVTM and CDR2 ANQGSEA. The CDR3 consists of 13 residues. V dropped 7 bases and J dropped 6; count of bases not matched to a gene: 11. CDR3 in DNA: TGCAGCGGTCGGACAGGGTGGCCTGGCGAGCAGTACTTC. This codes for CSGRTGWPGEQYF.

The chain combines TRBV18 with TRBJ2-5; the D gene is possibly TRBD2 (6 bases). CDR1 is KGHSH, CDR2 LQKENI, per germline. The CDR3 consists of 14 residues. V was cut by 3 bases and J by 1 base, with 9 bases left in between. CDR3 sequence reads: CASSPPGAQETQYF. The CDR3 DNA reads TGTGCCAGCTCACCGCCGGGAGCCCAAGAGACCCAGTACTTC.

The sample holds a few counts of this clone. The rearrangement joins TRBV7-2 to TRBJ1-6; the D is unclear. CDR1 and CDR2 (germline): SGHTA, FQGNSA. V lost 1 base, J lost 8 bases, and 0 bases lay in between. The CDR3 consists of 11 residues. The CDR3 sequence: CASSLDSPLHF. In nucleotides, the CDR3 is TGTGCCAGCAGCTTAGATTCACCCCTCCACTTT.

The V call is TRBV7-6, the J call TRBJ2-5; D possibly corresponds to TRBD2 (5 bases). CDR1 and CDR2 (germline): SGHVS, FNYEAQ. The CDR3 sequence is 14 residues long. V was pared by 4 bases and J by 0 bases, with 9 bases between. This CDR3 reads CASSSRANQETQYF. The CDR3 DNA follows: TGTGCCAGCAGCTCGAGGGCGAACCAAGAGACCCAGTACTTC.

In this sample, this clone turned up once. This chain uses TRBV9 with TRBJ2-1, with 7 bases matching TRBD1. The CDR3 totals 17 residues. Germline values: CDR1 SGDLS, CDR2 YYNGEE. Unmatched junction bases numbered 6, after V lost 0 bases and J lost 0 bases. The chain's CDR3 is CASSVEGGFFSYNEQFF. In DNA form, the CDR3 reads TGTGCCAGCAGCGTAGAAGGGGGCTTCTTCTCCTACAATGAGCAGTTCTTC.

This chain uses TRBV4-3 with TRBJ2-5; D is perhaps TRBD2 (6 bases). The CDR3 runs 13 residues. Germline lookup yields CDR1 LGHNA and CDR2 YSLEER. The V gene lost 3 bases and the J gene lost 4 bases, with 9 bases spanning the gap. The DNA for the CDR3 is TGCGCCAGCAGCCAGGGACTGCTAGAGACCCAGTACTTC. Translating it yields CASSQGLLETQYF.

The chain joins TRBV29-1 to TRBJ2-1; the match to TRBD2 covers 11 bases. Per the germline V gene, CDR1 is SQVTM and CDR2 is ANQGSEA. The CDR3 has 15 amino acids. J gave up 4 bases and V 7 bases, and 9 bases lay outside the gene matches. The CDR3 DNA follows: TGCAGCGCTCCAGGTAGGACTAGCGGGTACAATGAGCAGTTCTTC. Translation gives CSAPGRTSGYNEQFF.